This T cell receptor beta chain emerged from a study of blood T cell repertoires in COVID-19. The authors' processing: Counts of nucleated cells, estimated from reference gene primer amplification, were obtained. Method: immunoSEQ multiplex PCR; TCRdb's copy keeps in-frame clones and lacks some. From that table come the V and J calls and clone size; the DNA was used to work out D and trimming. Here the sample spans 45,000 to 65,000 clones, more than 85% being singletons. This clone was seen a few times. The CDR3 runs to 16 residues. Germline V gene sequence: CDR1 SGHVS, CDR2 FQNEAQ. With 5 bases removed from V and 4 bases from J, the gap between germline ends came to 20 bases.

This receptor was identified in a human donor in a cohort sampled during active COVID-19. The sample was peripheral blood. The chain couples TRBV7-8 to TRBJ1-2; maybe TRBD1 (5 bases). CDR3 nucleotides: TGTGCCAGCAGCCCCGACCGGGGGGACCTAGGCTATGGCTACACCTTC. Translated, it gives CASSPDRGDLGYGYTF.